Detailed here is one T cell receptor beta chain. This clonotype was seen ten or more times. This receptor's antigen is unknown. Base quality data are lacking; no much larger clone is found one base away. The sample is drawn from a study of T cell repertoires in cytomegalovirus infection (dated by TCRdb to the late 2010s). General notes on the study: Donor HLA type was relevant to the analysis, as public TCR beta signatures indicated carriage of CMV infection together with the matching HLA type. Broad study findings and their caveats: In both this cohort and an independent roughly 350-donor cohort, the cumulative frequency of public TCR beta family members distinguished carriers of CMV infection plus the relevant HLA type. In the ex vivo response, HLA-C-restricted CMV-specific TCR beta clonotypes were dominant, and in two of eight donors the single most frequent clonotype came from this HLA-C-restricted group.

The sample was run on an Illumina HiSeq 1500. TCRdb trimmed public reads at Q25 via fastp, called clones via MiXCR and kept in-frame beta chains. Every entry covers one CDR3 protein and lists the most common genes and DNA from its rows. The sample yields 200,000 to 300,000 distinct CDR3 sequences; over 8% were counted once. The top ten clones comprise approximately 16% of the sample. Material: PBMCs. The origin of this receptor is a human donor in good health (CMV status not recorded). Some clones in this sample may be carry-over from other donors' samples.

CDR3 loop: CASSLIASSSYEQYF. The nucleotides read TGTGCCAGCAGTTTAATTGCATCGAGCTCCTACGAGCAGTACTTC. The receptor chain draws on TRBV12-3 or TRBV12-4 and TRBJ2-7, with the D gene too uncertain to name. Spanning cysteine to phenylalanine, the CDR3 consists of 15 amino acids. Of all the DNA, just the CDR3 is kept, 45 bases in frame from base 1. V was cut back by 2 bases and J by 0 bases, leaving a gap of 11 bases between them.